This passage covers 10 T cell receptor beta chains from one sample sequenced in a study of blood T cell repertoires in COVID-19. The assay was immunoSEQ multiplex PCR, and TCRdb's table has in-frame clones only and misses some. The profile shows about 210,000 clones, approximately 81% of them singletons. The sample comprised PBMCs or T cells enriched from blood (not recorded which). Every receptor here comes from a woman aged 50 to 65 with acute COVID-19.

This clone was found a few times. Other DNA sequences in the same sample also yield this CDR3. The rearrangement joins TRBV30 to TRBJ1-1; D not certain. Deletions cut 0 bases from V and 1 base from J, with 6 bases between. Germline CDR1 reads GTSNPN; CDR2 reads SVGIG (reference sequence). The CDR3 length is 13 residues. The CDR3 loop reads CAWSVRGNTEAFF. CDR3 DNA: TGTGCCTGGAGTGTACGGGGGAACACTGAAGCTTTCTTT.

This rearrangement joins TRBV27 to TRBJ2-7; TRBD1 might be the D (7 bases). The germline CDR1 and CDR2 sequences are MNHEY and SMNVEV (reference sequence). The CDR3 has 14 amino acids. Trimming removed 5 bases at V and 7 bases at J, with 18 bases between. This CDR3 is CASSRLEGASEQYF. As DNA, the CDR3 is TGTGCCAGCAGTCGGCTGGAGGGGGCGAGTGAGCAGTACTTC.

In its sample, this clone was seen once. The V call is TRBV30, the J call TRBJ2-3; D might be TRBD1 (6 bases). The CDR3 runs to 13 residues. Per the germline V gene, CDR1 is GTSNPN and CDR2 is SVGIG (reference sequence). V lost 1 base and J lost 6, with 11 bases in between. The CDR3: CAWSATGRDTQYF. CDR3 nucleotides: TGTGCCTGGAGTGCTACAGGGCGGGATACGCAGTATTTT.

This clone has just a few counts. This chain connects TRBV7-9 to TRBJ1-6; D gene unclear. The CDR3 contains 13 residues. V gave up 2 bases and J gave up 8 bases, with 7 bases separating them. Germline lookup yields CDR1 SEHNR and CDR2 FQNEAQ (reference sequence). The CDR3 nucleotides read TGTGCCAGCAGCTTAAAACTTTATTCACCCCTCCACTTT. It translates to CASSLKLYSPLHF.

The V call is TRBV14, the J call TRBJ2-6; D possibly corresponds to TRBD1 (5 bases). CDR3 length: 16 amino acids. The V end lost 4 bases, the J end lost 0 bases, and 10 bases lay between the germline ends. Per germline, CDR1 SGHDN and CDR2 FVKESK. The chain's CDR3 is CASSRGGNSGANVLTF. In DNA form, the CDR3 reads TGTGCCAGCAGCCGGGGCGGCAACTCTGGGGCCAACGTCCTGACTTTC.

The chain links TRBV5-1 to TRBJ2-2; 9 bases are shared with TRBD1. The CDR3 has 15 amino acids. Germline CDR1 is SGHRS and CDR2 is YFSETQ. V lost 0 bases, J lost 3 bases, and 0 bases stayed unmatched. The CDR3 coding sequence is TGCGCCAGCAGCTTGGACAGGGGGCACACCGGGGAGCTGTTTTTT. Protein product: CASSLDRGHTGELFF.

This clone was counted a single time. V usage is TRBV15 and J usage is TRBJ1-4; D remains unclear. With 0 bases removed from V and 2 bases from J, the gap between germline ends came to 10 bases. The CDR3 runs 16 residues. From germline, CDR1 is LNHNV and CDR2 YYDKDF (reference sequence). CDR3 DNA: TGTGCCACCAGCAGAGATCTAACCTTGACTAATGAAAAACTGTTTTTT. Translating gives CATSRDLTLTNEKLFF.

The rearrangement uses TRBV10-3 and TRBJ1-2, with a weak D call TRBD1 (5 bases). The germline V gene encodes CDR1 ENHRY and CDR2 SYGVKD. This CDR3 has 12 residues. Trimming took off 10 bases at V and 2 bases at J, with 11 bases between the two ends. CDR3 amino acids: CATADRNYGYTF. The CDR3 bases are TGTGCCACGGCAGACAGAAACTATGGCTACACCTTC.

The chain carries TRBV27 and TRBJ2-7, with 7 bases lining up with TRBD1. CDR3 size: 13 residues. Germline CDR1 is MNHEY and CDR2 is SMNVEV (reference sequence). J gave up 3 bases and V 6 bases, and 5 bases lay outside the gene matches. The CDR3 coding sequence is TGTGCCAGCAGGATGACAGGGAACTACGAGCAGTACTTC. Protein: CASRMTGNYEQYF.

The DNA for the CDR3 is TGCGCCAGCCGTTCGGGAAGTGTTTACAATGAGCAGTTCTTC. Its protein product is CASRSGSVYNEQFF. This chain uses TRBV5-1 with TRBJ2-1; D might be TRBD2 (5 bases). CDR3 length: 14 amino acids. V was clipped by 7 bases and J by 4 bases, with 15 bases between them. Per the germline V gene, CDR1 is SGHRS and CDR2 is YFSETQ.